What follows are 13 T cell receptor beta chains derived from one specimen sequenced in a study of T cells after yellow fever vaccination. MiXCR, run by TCRdb on the 5' RACE reads, gives a single entry per CDR3 protein. This table holds 550,000 or so distinct CDR3 sequences, under 25% found once. The material sequenced was PBMCs, taken 15 days after the yellow fever booster vaccination. The origin of the receptors is a man younger than 45 who received the YFV17D yellow fever vaccine.

The chain combines TRBV7-2 with TRBJ2-5; 7 nucleotides line up with TRBD2. The CDR3 covers 16 residues. V gave up 6 bases and J gave up 5 bases; unmatched junction bases: 15. Germline lookup yields CDR1 SGHTA and CDR2 FQGNSA. CDR3: CASSDRDYEWGETQYF. DNA for the CDR3: TGTGCCAGCAGTGACCGGGACTACGAGTGGGGGGAGACCCAGTACTTC. Looking up the rest from reference TRBV7-2 and TRBJ2-5 gives the full variable domain: GAGVSQSPSNKVTEKGKDVELRCDPISGHTALYWYRQSLGQGLEFLIYFQGNSAPDKSGLPSDRFSAERTGGSVSTLTIQRTQQEDSAVYLCASSDRDYEWGETQYFGPGTRLLVL.

This clonotype was counted a few times. This sequence joins TRBV28 and TRBJ2-1, with 8 bases identical to TRBD2. Unmatched junction bases numbered 15, after V lost 5 bases and J lost 6 bases. There are 17 residues in the CDR3. CDR1 is MDHEN and CDR2 is SYDVKM in the germline V gene. Here the CDR3 reads CASSPLPGLGRGNEQFF. Written as DNA, the CDR3 is TGTGCCAGCAGTCCCCTCCCGGGACTAGGAAGGGGCAATGAGCAGTTCTTC.

V is TRBV9 and J is TRBJ1-2; a weak D match, TRBD1 (5 bases). Germline values: CDR1 SGDLS, CDR2 YYNGEE. The CDR3 consists of 13 residues. V gave up 4 bases and J gave up 4 bases, with 11 bases separating them. For the CDR3, the DNA is TGTGCCAGCAGCCGCACGGGGCCCTATGGCTACACCTTC. It codes for CASSRTGPYGYTF.

This clonotype was recorded many times. This rearrangement joins TRBV5-6 to TRBJ2-7; no reliable D call. The CDR3 covers 13 residues. The germline CDR1 and CDR2 sequences are SGHDT and YYEEEE. V dropped 2 bases and J dropped 2 bases, with 8 bases sitting between them. The CDR3 DNA reads as TGTGCCAGCAGCTTAAGTCTAGCCTACGAGCAGTACTTC. It codes for CASSLSLAYEQYF.

This chain uses TRBV18 with TRBJ2-5; D gene uncertain. Per germline, CDR1 KGHSH and CDR2 LQKENI. There are 13 residues in the CDR3. V lost 10 bases, J lost 2 bases, and 14 bases lay in between. In nucleotides, the CDR3 is TGTGCCACCGCCCGGGCGGCACAAGAGACCCAGTACTTC. It codes for CATARAAQETQYF.

The J gene is TRBJ2-3, the V gene TRBV5-1; D is uncertain. The CDR3 length is 14 residues. V was clipped by 0 bases and J by 3 bases, with 8 bases between them. Germline assignment: CDR1 SGHRS and CDR2 YFSETQ. The CDR3 spells CASSLDRLTDTQYF. In nucleotides, the CDR3 is TGCGCCAGCAGCTTGGATAGGCTGACAGATACGCAGTATTTT.

This chain uses TRBV10-3 with TRBJ2-7; TRBD2 might be the D (6 bases). CDR1 is ENHRY and CDR2 is SYGVKD in the germline V gene. There are 14 residues in the CDR3. Trimming took 7 bases from V and 0 from J, leaving 13 bases between them. The CDR3 region has the DNA TGTGCCATCACCGCGGAGGGCAGCTCCTACGAGCAGTACTTC. Encoded protein: CAITAEGSSYEQYF.

The chain carries TRBV28 and TRBJ2-5, with 9 positions matching TRBD2. The CDR3 loop spans 17 amino acids. V lost 6 bases, J lost 0 bases, and 11 bases stayed unmatched. CDR1 is MDHEN, CDR2 SYDVKM, per germline. The chain's CDR3 is CASSDSPLAGYQETQYF. The CDR3 nucleotides are TGTGCCAGCAGCGATTCACCCCTAGCGGGGTACCAAGAGACCCAGTACTTC.

CDR3 region: CSATDRLAGVHEQYF. The CDR3 DNA sequence: TGCAGTGCTACCGACCGACTAGCGGGAGTGCACGAGCAGTACTTC. The rearrangement uses TRBV20-1 and TRBJ2-7; 12 bases fit TRBD2. The CDR3 runs to 15 residues. The junction had 9 bases not matched to a gene; V was cut back by 4 bases and J by 5 bases. The germline V gene has CDR1 DFQATT and CDR2 SNEGSKA (reference sequence).

The chain links TRBV7-3 to TRBJ2-1; 8 positions match TRBD1. The CDR3 covers 13 residues. Germline V lookup: CDR1 SGHTA, CDR2 FQGTGA. V shed 5 bases, J shed 5 bases, and the junction held 2 bases outside the gene matches. CDR3 residues: CASSRDRHNEQFF. CDR3 coding DNA: TGTGCCAGCAGCCGGGACAGGCACAATGAGCAGTTCTTC.

This clonotype was counted between two and nine times. V is TRBV20-1 and J is TRBJ2-6; no definite D call. Trimming took 4 bases from V and 4 from J, leaving 11 bases between them. The CDR3 totals 14 residues. Germline CDR1 DFQATT, CDR2 SNEGSKA (reference sequence). CDR3 residues: CSAIPVEGANVLTF. Here the CDR3 DNA reads TGCAGTGCTATCCCCGTTGAAGGGGCCAACGTCCTGACTTTC.

In this sample, this clonotype turned up a few times. The V call is TRBV7-3, the J call TRBJ2-3; D may be TRBD1 (5 bases). The CDR3 loop spans 14 amino acids. CDR1 is SGHTA, CDR2 FQGTGA, per germline. The V end was cut by 3 bases, the J end by 4 bases, with 11 bases between. In DNA form, the CDR3 reads TGTGCCAGCAGCTTGGACATTGGCGCAGATACGCAGTATTTT. As protein: CASSLDIGADTQYF.

The V gene is TRBV6-2 or TRBV6-3, the J gene TRBJ2-5; no definite D call. The CDR3 spans 14 residues. Deletions cut 6 bases from V and 2 bases from J, with 13 bases between. CDR1 is MNHEY and CDR2 is SVGEGT in the germline V gene. The CDR3 bases are TGTGCCAGCAGCCCCCGCCGACCACAAGAGACCCAGTACTTC. Translated: CASSPRRPQETQYF.